This T cell receptor beta chain was retrieved from a study of shared clonotypes between healthy human individuals (dated by TCRdb to the early 2020s). With respect to the entire study: The cohort included a few men and a couple of women between 18 and 49 years of age. For each donor, three plates each were used for CD4 naive and CD4 memory, two plates were used for CD8 naive, and one plate was used for CD8 memory. The study deeply sequenced blood TCR repertoires of about 5 healthy adults to estimate repertoire size and the extent of clonotype sharing between individuals. Different laboratories and diverse techniques were used to prepare libraries and sequence TCR repertoires, to increase sequencing depth and limit assay-specific biases. Each donor's leukapheresis produced roughly between roughly 0.85 and 10 billion PBMCs. General conclusions and limits of the study: Sampling was limited to blood, and TCR repertoires in tissue likely differ from TCR repertoires in blood. Pairwise subsampling indicated that sequencing depth was expected to affect the degree of clonotype sharing among donors. The genetic and exposure-history diversity represented was limited by the small number of donors. Even with the large sequencing depth, rarefaction of the sorted-subset datasets indicated that sequencing was incomplete. Sharing across a few donors was observed for about 5% of naive CD4, 3.5% of naive CD8, roughly 2.3% of memory CD4, and around 0.44% of memory CD8 clonotypes. Naive subsets generally had larger estimated clonotype richness than memory subsets. Clonotypes shared by all four sorted-subset donors showed higher generation probabilities than non-shared clonotypes.

CD8 naive samples were CD45RO-negative cells positively selected for CCR7, giving a CD45RA+CCR7+ population that excluded TemRA cells. Healthy HIV-negative adults with no recently reported acute infections or vaccinations were included as donors. Only Caucasian adults living in Nashville, Tennessee, USA were represented among the donors. After blood collection by leukapheresis, PBMCs were isolated using Ficoll-Histopaque density gradient centrifugation and then cryopreserved in the vapor phase of liquid nitrogen. Analytical flow cytometry was used to check the purity and quantity of every magnetically sorted T cell population. Each sorted fraction had its genomic DNA isolated and then quantified by UV absorbance on a Nanodrop 2000c. Using the deep immunoSEQ assay, multiplex PCR amplified TCR CDR3 regions from genomic DNA. Genomic DNA extracted from each cell subset was distributed evenly over all wells of several immunoSEQ 96-well plates, and each plate served as one replicate. For sorted subsets, 150 to 250 ng of genomic DNA, equivalent to about 30,000 T cell genomes, went into each replicate PCR. Purified libraries were quantified with a Qubit 3.0 fluorometer, sized on a Bioanalyzer 2100, and re-quantified with the KAPA Library Quantification kit. A separate single-read 150-cycle Illumina NextSeq 550 flow cell was used to sequence each immunoSEQ 96-well plate. In the original analysis: Because the immunoSEQ output held only junctional sequences and lacked quality scores, the filtering could not match the filtering applied to full-length reads. Sequences were annotated with PyIR, a Python wrapper for IgBLAST v1.9, and V/J genes and CDR3 were assigned using IMGT germline references. Reads were filtered out if the reads had weak V/J assignments (E-value above 1e-6), no CDR3, stop codons, out-of-frame junctions, or ambiguous translated residues. V3J clonotypes were defined as sequences sharing the same inferred V gene, J gene, and CDR3 amino acid sequence. Percentage overlap between repertoires was computed as shared unique clonotypes divided by the size of the smaller repertoire. Repertoire richness was assessed with RTK rarefaction, the Chao1 estimator, and Recon v2.1 estimates of unobserved clonotypes. Generation probabilities for all TCRbeta clonotypes obtained by the gDNA method from a few donors were computed using OLGA. TCRdb retrieved this table from immuneACCESS and kept in-frame rearrangements only. Not all clones are present; in checked studies, unresolved V genes account for under half, and no reason is known for the remainder. V, J and clone size are those of that table, while D and trimming were read from the DNA. This sample has some 1,900,000 clones in its table, and less than 95% of those were observed once. The ten most abundant clones make up 0.95% to 1.5% of the sample.

Turning to this clone: Its antigen is currently not known. Qualities for individual bases were not recorded, and no much larger clone is one base off.

In the germline V gene (reference sequence), CDR1 corresponds to SEHNR and CDR2 to FQNEAQ. From its cysteine to its phenylalanine, the CDR3 spans 16 amino acids. Of the read, only the CDR3 DNA is kept; its 48 bases are in frame from base 1. V and J are trimmed by 3 bases and 6 bases, and the gene matches miss 13 bases of the junction. Sequenced input: naive CD8+ T cells sorted from blood. Taken with the paper, the label for cell subset or site translates to: CD45RA+CCR7+. This sequence was found in a young man in good health. The rearrangement joined TRBV7-9 to TRBJ1-1; a stretch of 7 junction bases matches TRBD1. The bases read TGTGCCAGCAGCTTCGGGAGAGGGGAAGGGGGCCCTGAAGCTTTCTTT. Translation gives CASSFGRGEGGPEAFF.